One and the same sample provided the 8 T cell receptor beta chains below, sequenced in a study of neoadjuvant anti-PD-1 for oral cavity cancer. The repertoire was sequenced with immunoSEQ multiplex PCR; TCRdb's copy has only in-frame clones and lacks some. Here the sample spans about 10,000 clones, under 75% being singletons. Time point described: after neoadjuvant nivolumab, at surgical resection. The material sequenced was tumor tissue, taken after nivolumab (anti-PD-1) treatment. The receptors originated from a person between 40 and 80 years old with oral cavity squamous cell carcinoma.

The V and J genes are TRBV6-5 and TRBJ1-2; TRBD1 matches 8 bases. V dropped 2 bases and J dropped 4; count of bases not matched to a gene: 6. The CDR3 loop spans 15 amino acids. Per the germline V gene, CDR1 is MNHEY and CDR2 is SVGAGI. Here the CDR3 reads CASSYTGQGAYGYTF. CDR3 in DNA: TGTGCCAGCAGTTACACGGGTCAGGGGGCCTATGGCTACACCTTC.

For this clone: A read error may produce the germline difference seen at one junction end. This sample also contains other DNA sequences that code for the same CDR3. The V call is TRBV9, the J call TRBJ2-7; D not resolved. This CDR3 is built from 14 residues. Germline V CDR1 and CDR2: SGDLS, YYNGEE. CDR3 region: CASSVGWTSYEQYF. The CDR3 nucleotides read TGTGCCAGCAGCGTAGGATGGACCTCCTACGAGCAGTACTTT.

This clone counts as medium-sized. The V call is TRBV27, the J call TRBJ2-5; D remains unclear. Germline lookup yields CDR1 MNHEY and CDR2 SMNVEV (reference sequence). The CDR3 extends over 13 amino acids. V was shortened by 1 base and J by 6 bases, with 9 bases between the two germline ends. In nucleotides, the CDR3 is TGTGCCAGCAGTTTATGGGGTGAGCAGACCCAGTACTTC. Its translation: CASSLWGEQTQYF.

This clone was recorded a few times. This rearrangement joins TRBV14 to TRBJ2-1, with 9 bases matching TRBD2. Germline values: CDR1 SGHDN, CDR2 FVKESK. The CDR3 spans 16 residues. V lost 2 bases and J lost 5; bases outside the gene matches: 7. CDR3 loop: CASSQTPGLANNEQFF. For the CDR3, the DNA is TGTGCCAGCAGCCAAACACCGGGACTAGCCAACAATGAGCAGTTCTTC.

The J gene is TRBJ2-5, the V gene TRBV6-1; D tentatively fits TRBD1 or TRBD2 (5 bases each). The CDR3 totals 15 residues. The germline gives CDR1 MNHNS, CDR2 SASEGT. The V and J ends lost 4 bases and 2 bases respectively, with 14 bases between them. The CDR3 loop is CASSVVGTGQETQYF. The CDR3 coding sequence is TGTGCCAGCAGTGTAGTCGGGACGGGACAAGAGACCCAGTACTTC.

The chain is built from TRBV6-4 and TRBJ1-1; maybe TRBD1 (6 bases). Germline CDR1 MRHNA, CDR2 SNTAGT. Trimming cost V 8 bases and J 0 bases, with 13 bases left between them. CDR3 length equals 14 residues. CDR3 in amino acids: CASAPRDMNTEAFF. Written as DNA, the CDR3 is TGTGCCAGCGCGCCCCGGGACATGAACACTGAAGCTTTCTTT.

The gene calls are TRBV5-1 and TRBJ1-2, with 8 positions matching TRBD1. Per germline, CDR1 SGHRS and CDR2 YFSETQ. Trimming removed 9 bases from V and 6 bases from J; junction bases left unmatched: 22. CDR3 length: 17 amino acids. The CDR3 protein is CATKQDSTWTGRHGYTF. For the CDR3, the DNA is TGCGCCACCAAGCAGGATTCTACTTGGACAGGGCGGCATGGCTACACCTTC.

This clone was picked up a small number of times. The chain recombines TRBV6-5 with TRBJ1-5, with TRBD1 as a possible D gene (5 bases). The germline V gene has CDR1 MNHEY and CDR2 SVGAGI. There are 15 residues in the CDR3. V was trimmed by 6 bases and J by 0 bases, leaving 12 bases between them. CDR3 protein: CASRIREYSNQPQHF. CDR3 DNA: TGTGCCAGCAGAATCAGGGAATATAGCAATCAGCCCCAGCATTTT.